Below are 17 T cell receptor beta chains sequenced from a single sample in a study of OX40 agonist ivuxolimab in advanced cancers. TCRdb's table, derived via immunoSEQ multiplex PCR, lists solely in-frame clones and lacks some. The data hold 73,000 or so clones, with 85% observed a single time. The sample here was CD4+ or CD8+ T cells sorted from blood, taken in a trial of the OX40 agonist ivuxolimab. These receptors originate from an adult with an advanced solid tumor such as melanoma, head and neck, liver or kidney cancer.

The chain links TRBV5-1 to TRBJ1-1; 7 positions agree with TRBD1. The CDR3 length is 14 residues. The germline gives CDR1 SGHRS, CDR2 YFSETQ. After removal of 0 bases from V and 5 bases from J, the junction contained 4 bases not matched to a gene. The CDR3 DNA follows: TGCGCCAGCAGCTTGGCCACAGGGGTAACTGAAGCTTTCTTT. This sequence encodes CASSLATGVTEAFF. Drawing the rest from reference TRBV5-1 and TRBJ1-1, the complete variable domain is KAGVTQTPRYLIKTRGQQVTLSCSPISGHRSVSWYQQTPGQGLQFLFEYFSETQRNKGNFPGRFSGRQFSNSRSEMNVSTLELGDSALYLCASSLATGVTEAFFGQGTRLTVV.

This clone came up once. The chain employs TRBV6-5 and TRBJ2-3; TRBD1 is a possible D gene (6 bases). Germline V lookup: CDR1 MNHEY, CDR2 SVGAGI. V was trimmed by 6 bases and J by 0 bases, leaving 10 bases between them. CDR3 size: 14 residues. The CDR3 DNA is TGTGCCAGCAGGATACAGGGAAGCACAGATACGCAGTATTTT. It translates to CASRIQGSTDTQYF.

The V call is TRBV7-2, the J call TRBJ1-2; 7 nucleotides line up with TRBD1. The V gene's germline CDR1 is SGHTA and CDR2 FQGNSA. This CDR3 is 13 amino acids long. V lost 5 bases and J lost 8; bases outside the gene matches: 8. The CDR3 region is CASSPNGGGGYTF. CDR3 coding DNA: TGTGCCAGCAGCCCCAATGGAGGGGGCGGCTACACCTTC.

The chain couples TRBV5-6 to TRBJ2-1, with TRBD1 as a possible D gene (6 bases). Between the trimmed V and J ends, which lost 5 bases and 3 bases, there was a span of 9 bases. CDR1 is SGHDT and CDR2 is YYEEEE in the germline V gene. The CDR3 loop spans 13 amino acids. Here the CDR3 reads CASRGDIYNEQFF. CDR3 nucleotides: TGTGCCAGCAGGGGGGACATCTACAATGAGCAGTTCTTC. Combining the CDR3 with reference TRBV5-6 and TRBJ2-1 gives the whole variable domain DAGVTQSPTHLIKTRGQQVTLRCSPKSGHDTVSWYQQALGQGPQFIFQYYEEEERQRGNFPDRFSGHQFPNYSSELNVNALLLGDSALYLCASRGDIYNEQFFGPGTRLTVL.

As to this clone: Relative to the germline gene, one junction end is altered; a read error may explain this. The chain has TRBV14 and TRBJ2-3, with TRBD1 matching over 7 bases. This CDR3 contains 11 residues. CDR1 and CDR2 from the germline V gene are SGHDN and FVKESK. CDR3 region: CASSPTGPFGF. The CDR3 DNA sequence: TGTGCCAGCAGCCCGACAGGGCCCTTCGGCTTT.

The rearrangement uses TRBV10-3 and TRBJ1-5; possibly TRBD1 for D (6 bases). There are 14 residues in the CDR3. From germline, CDR1 is ENHRY and CDR2 SYGVKD. V was clipped by 4 bases and J by 0 bases, with 7 bases between them. The CDR3 is CAISGGASNQPQHF. The CDR3 bases are TGTGCCATCAGTGGGGGGGCTAGCAATCAGCCCCAGCATTTT.

The chain recombines TRBV4-2 with TRBJ1-1; D perhaps matches TRBD1 (5 bases). Looked up from germline, CDR1 is LGHNA and CDR2 is YNFKEQ. The CDR3 covers 14 residues. V was clipped by 4 bases and J by 0 bases, with 9 bases between them. In DNA, the CDR3 is TGTGCCAGCAGCCTCGACAGCGTGAACACTGAAGCTTTCTTT. Residues: CASSLDSVNTEAFF.

V is TRBV18 and J is TRBJ2-5, with D possibly matching TRBD2 (6 bases). Germline CDR1 reads KGHSH; CDR2 reads LQKENI. This CDR3 contains 15 residues. V lost 1 base and J lost 7, with 16 bases in between. Here the CDR3 DNA reads TGTGCCAGCTCACCACAGGCTACACCCGGGGGGACCCAGTACTTC. It specifies CASSPQATPGGTQYF.

This chain links TRBV7-6 with TRBJ2-5, with a possible D match to TRBD2 (6 bases). Germline V gives CDR1 SGHVS, CDR2 FNYEAQ. There are 13 residues in the CDR3. The V end lost 5 bases, the J end lost 4 bases, and 11 bases lay between the germline ends. CDR3 nucleotides: TGTGCCAGCAGCCAGGACTACCGAGAGACCCAGTACTTC. Amino acids: CASSQDYRETQYF.

This chain links TRBV6-5 with TRBJ2-3, with D unresolved. Germline V lookup: CDR1 MNHEY, CDR2 SVGAGI. The CDR3 runs 14 residues. V was pared by 2 bases and J by 4 bases, with 10 bases between. CDR3 region: CASSYQFSADTQYF. As DNA, the CDR3 is TGTGCCAGCAGTTACCAATTTAGTGCAGATACGCAGTATTTT.

This rearrangement joins TRBV19 to TRBJ1-2; D unclear. Germline V gene data show CDR1 as LNHDA and CDR2 as SQIVND (reference sequence). V lost 5 bases and J 4 bases, leaving 14 bases between the germline ends. The CDR3 covers 14 residues. CDR3 sequence reads: CASSHTVSAYGYTF. The CDR3 nucleotides read TGTGCCAGTAGTCATACGGTCAGCGCCTATGGCTACACCTTC.

The chain has TRBV19 and TRBJ1-2; 9 bases match TRBD1. The germline CDR1 and CDR2 sequences are LNHDA and SQIVND (reference sequence). The CDR3 is made up of 14 amino acids. Trimming at V came to 4 bases and at J to 6 bases, leaving 6 bases not matched to a gene. The CDR3 DNA reads as TGTGCCAGTAGTACGACCGGGACAGGGCATGGCTACACCTTC. Translation: CASSTTGTGHGYTF.

This clone appeared once. Distinct nucleotide sequences in the sample also encode this CDR3. The chain employs TRBV5-1 and TRBJ2-7, with 7 bases aligning to TRBD1. The CDR3 loop spans 15 amino acids. Trimming removed 4 bases from V and 3 bases from J; junction bases left unmatched: 10. CDR1 SGHRS and CDR2 YFSETQ come from the germline V gene. CDR3 sequence (DNA): TGCGCCAGCAGCCTGGCCCCGGGACAGAGCTACGAGCAGTACTTC. Translated, it gives CASSLAPGQSYEQYF.

The chain combines TRBV19 with TRBJ2-2; 9 bases are shared with TRBD2. The CDR3 sequence is 14 residues long. Germline loops: CDR1 LNHDA, CDR2 SQIVND (reference sequence). Losses at the gene ends were 8 bases for V and 7 bases for J; bases not matched to a gene: 8. CDR3 nucleotides: TGTGCCAGTTTGAGGCGGGGGGGCTTCGGGGAGCTGTTTTTT. Encoded protein: CASLRRGGFGELFF.

The rearrangement joins TRBV5-6 to TRBJ1-6, with a tentative D call TRBD1 (5 bases). This CDR3 spans 14 amino acids. V lost 4 bases, J lost 5 bases, and 10 bases lay in between. The germline V gene encodes CDR1 SGHDT and CDR2 YYEEEE. The CDR3, as DNA: TGTGCCAGCAGCCCTGGGACGGATAATTCACCCCTCCACTTT. This gives the protein CASSPGTDNSPLHF.

The chain joins TRBV2 to TRBJ1-3, with D hard to call. Deletions cut 1 base from V and 7 bases from J, with 8 bases between. Germline CDR1 is SNHLY and CDR2 is FYNNEI. The length of the CDR3 is 13 residues. The CDR3 bases are TGTGCCAGCAGTGAAGTGGCCCGGAACACCATATATTTT. Its protein product is CASSEVARNTIYF.

This clone came up once. The chain has TRBV2 and TRBJ1-4, with D maybe TRBD1 (5 bases). This CDR3 spans 15 amino acids. Germline CDR1 and CDR2: SNHLY and FYNNEI. Trimming took 6 bases from V and 4 from J, leaving 15 bases between them. The CDR3 DNA reads TGTGCCAGCAGGGCTTCGGATGGGGGTAATGAAAAACTGTTTTTT. It specifies CASRASDGGNEKLFF.